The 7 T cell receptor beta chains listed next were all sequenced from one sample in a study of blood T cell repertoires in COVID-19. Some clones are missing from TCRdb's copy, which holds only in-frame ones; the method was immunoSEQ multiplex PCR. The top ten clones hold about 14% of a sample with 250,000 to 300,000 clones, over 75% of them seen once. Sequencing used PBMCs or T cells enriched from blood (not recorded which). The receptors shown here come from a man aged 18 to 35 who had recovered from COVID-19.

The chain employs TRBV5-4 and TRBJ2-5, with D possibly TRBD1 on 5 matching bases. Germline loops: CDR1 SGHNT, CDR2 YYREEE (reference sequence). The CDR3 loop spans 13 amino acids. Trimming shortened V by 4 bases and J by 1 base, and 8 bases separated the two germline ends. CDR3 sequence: CASSARVQETQYF. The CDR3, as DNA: TGTGCCAGCAGCGCCAGGGTCCAAGAGACCCAGTACTTC.

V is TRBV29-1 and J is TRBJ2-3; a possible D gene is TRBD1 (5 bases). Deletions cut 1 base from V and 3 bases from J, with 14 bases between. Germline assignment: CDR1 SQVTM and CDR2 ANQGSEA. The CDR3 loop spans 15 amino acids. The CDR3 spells CSVEAHRRRTDTQYF. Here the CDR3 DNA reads TGCAGCGTTGAAGCCCACAGGCGAAGGACAGATACGCAGTATTTT.

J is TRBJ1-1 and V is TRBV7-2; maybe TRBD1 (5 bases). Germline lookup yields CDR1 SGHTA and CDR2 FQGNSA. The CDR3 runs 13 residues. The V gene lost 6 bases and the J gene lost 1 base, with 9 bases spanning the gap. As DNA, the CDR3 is TGTGCCAGCAGACGAACAGGGAACACTGAAGCTTTCTTT. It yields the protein CASRRTGNTEAFF.

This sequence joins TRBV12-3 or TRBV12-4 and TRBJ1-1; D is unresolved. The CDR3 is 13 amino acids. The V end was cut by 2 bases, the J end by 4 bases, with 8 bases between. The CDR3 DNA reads TGTGCCAGCAGTTTAATGGCTGGCACTGAAGCTTTCTTT. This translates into CASSLMAGTEAFF.

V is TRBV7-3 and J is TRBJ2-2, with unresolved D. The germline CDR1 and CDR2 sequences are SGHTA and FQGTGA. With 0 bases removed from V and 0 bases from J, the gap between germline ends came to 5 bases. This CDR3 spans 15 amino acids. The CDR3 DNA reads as TGTGCCAGCAGCTTAACACAAGCGAACACCGGGGAGCTGTTTTTT. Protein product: CASSLTQANTGELFF.

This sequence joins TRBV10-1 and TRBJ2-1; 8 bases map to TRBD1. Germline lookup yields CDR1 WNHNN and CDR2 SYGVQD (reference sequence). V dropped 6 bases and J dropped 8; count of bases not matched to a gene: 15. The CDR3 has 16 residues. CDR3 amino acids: CASSKTGTGDLHEQFF. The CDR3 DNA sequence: TGCGCCAGCAGCAAAACCGGGACAGGCGATTTACATGAGCAGTTCTTC.

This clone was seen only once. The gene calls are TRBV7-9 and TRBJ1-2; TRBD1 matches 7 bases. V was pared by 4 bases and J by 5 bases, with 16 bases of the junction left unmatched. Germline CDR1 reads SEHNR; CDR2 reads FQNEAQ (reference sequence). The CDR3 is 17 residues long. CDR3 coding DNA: TGTGCCAGCAGCTCAGGGGGTGTCCAGGGAAGTCTTTATGGCTACACCTTC. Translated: CASSSGGVQGSLYGYTF.